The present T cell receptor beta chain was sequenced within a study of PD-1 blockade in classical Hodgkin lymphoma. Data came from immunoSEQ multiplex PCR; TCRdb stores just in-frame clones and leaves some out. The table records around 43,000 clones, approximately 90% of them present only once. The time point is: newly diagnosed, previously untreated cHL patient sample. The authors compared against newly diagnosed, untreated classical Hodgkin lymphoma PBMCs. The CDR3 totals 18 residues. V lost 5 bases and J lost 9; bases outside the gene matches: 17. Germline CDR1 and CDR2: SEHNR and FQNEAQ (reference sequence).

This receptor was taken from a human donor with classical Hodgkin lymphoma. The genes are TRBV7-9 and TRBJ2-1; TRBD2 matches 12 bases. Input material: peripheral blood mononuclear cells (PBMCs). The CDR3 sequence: CASSPTDMTSGRFGEQFF. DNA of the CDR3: TGTGCCAGCAGCCCTACTGACATGACTAGCGGGAGATTCGGTGAGCAGTTCTTC.